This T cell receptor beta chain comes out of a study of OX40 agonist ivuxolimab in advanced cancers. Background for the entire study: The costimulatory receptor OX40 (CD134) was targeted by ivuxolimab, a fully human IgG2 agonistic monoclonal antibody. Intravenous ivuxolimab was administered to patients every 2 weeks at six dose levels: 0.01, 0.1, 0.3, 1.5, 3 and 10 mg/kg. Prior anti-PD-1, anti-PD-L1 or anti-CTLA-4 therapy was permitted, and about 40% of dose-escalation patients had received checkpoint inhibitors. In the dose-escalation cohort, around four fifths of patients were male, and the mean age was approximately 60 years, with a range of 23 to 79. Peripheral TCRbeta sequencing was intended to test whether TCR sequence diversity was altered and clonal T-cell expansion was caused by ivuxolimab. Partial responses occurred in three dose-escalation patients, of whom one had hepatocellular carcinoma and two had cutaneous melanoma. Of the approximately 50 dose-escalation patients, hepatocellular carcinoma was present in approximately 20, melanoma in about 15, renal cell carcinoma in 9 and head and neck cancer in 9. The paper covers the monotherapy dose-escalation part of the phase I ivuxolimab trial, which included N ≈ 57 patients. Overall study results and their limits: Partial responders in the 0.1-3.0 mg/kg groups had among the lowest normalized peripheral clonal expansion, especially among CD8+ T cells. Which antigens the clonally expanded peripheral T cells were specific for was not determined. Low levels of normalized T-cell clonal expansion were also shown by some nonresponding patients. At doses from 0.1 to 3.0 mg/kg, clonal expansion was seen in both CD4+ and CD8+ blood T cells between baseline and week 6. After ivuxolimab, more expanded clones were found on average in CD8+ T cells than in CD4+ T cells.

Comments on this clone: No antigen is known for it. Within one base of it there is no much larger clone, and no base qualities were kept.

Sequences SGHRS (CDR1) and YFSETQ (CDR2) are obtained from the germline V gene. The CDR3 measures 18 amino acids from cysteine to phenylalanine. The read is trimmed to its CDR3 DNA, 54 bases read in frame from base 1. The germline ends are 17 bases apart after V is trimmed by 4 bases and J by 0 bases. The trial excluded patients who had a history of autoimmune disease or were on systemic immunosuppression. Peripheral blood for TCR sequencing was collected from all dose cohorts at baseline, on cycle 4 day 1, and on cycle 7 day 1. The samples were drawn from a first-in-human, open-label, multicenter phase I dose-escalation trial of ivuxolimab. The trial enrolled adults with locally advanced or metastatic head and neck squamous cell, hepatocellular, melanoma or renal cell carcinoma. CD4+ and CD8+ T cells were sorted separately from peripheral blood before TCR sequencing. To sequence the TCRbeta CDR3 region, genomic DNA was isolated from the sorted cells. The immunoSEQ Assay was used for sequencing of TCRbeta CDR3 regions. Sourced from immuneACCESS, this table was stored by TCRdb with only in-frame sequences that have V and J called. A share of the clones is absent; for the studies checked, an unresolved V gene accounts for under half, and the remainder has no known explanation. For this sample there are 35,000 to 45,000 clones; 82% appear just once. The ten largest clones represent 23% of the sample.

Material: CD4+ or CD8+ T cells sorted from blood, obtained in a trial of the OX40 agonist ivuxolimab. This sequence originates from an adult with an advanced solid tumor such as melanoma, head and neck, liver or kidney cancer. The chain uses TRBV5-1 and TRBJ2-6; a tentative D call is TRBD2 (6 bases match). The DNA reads TGCGCCAGCAGCCCCTTGGGGACTTCTAACTCTGGGGCCAACGTCCTGACTTTC. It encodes CASSPLGTSNSGANVLTF. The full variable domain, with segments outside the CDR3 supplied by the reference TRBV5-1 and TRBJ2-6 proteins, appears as KAGVTQTPRYLIKTRGQQVTLSCSPISGHRSVSWYQQTPGQGLQFLFEYFSETQRNKGNFPGRFSGRQFSNSRSEMNVSTLELGDSALYLCASSPLGTSNSGANVLTFGAGSRLTVL.